The clone carrying this TCR beta chain was seen a handful of times. Its antigen is not known. No treatment of any kind had been given to any patient before thyroid surgery. With 4 bases removed from V and 4 bases from J, the gap between germline ends came to 13 bases. The CDR3 runs to 14 residues. CDR1 MNHEY and CDR2 SVGAGI come from the germline V gene. Per the authors' pipeline: Across clinicopathological groups, CDR3 differences served as the basis for building a distant-metastasis classifier for papillary thyroid cancer. TCRdb re-called the PCR reads via MiXCR. TCRdb's processing, not the study's, gives the V and J calls here. The sample records fewer than 2,500 clones, roughly 9.7% being singletons. This entry belongs to a study of metastatic and nonmetastatic thyroid tumors. As for the study in general: Thyroid patients, malignant and benign, had repertoires compared across blood and tumor or nodule tissue. Broader study findings: Compared with benign nodules, malignant thyroid tumors were reported to have significantly higher TCR beta diversity in both blood and tumor.

The sequence derives from a female donor with papillary thyroid cancer or a benign thyroid nodule (not recorded which). Some clones in this sample may be carry-over from other donors' samples. The V call is TRBV6-5, the J call TRBJ1-2; D remains ambiguous. Source material: tumor tissue. In DNA, the CDR3 is TGTGCCAGCAGTTCTGGATTCTATGGCTATGGCTACACCTTC. Translating gives CASSSGFYGYGYTF.